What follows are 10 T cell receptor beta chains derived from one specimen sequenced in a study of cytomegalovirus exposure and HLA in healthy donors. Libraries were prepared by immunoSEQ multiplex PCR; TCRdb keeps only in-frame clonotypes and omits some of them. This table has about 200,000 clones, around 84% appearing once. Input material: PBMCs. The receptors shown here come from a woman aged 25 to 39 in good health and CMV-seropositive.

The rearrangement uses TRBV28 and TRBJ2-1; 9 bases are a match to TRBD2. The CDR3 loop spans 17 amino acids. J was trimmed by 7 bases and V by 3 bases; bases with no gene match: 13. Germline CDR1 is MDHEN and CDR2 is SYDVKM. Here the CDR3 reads CASSFLAGPLEGNEQFF. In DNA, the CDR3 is TGTGCCAGCAGTTTCCTAGCGGGACCCCTAGAAGGTAATGAGCAGTTCTTC.

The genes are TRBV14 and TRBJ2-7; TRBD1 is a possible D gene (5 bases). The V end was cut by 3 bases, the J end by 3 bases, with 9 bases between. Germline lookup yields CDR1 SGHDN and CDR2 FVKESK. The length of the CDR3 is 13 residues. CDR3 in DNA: TGTGCCAGCAGCCACGGTCAGGGCTACGAGCAGTACTTC. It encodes CASSHGQGYEQYF.

This CDR3 reads CASSSPGRTEAFF. In DNA form, the CDR3 reads TGTGCCAGCAGCTCTCCTGGGAGGACTGAAGCTTTCTTT. This chain uses TRBV7-2 with TRBJ1-1; no firm D call. Germline CDR1 reads SGHTA; CDR2 reads FQGNSA. The CDR3 consists of 13 residues. With 4 bases removed from V and 5 bases from J, the gap between germline ends came to 11 bases. Based on the CDR3 plus reference TRBV7-2 and TRBJ1-1, the full variable domain is GAGVSQSPSNKVTEKGKDVELRCDPISGHTALYWYRQSLGQGLEFLIYFQGNSAPDKSGLPSDRFSAERTGGSVSTLTIQRTQQEDSAVYLCASSSPGRTEAFFGQGTRLTVV.

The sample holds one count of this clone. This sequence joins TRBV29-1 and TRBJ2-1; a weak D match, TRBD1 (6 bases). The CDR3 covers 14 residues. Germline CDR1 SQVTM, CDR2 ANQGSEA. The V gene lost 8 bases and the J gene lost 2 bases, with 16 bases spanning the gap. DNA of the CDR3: TGCAGCATGGGACACCGGACCGCCTACAATGAGCAGTTCTTC. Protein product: CSMGHRTAYNEQFF.

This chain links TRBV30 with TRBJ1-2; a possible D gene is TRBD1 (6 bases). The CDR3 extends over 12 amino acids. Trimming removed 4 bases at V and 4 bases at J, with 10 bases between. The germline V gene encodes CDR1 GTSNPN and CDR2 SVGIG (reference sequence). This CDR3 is CAWNGGAYGYTF. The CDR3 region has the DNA TGTGCCTGGAATGGGGGGGCCTATGGCTACACCTTC.

The CDR3: CASSFVSGSSETQYF. The CDR3 DNA follows: TGCGCCAGCAGCTTTGTTAGCGGGAGTTCAGAGACCCAGTACTTC. V gene TRBV5-1 combines with J gene TRBJ2-5; 9 nucleotides line up with TRBD2. The CDR3 runs 15 residues. Germline values: CDR1 SGHRS, CDR2 YFSETQ. V was pared by 2 bases and J by 4 bases, with 6 bases of the junction left unmatched.

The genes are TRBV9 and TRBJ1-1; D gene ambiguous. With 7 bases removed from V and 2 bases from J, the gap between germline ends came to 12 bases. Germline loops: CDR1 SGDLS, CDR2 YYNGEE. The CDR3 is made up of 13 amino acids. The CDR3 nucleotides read TGTGCCAGCGGGAGATCGGCCAACACTGAAGCTTTCTTT. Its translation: CASGRSANTEAFF.

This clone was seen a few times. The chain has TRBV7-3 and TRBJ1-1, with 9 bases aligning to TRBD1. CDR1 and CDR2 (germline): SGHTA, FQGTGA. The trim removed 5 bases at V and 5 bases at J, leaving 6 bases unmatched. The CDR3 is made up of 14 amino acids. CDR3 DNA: TGTGCCAGCAGCGGACAGGGGCCGGGGACTGAAGCTTTCTTT. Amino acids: CASSGQGPGTEAFF.

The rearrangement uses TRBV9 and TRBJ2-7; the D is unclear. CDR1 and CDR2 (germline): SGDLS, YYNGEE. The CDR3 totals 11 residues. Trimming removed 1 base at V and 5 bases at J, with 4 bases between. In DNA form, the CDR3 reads TGTGCCAGCAGCGTAAATAACGAGCAGTACTTC. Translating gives CASSVNNEQYF.

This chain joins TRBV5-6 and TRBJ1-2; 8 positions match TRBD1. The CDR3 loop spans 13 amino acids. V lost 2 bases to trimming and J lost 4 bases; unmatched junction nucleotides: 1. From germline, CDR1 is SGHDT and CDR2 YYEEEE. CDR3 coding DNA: TGTGCCAGCAGCTTACAGGGGGGCTATGGCTACACCTTC. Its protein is CASSLQGGYGYTF.